These 5 T cell receptor beta chains share one sample of origin, sequenced in a study of T-cell reconstitution after alpha-beta-depleted transplantation in children. Unique molecular identifiers were incorporated during preparation of the TCRbeta library. TCRdb reprocessed the PCR reads via MiXCR and lists one record per CDR3 protein. The sample records some 840,000 distinct CDR3 sequences, 16% being singletons. The sequenced sample was PBMCs, mostly from graft donor cells, obtained 360 days after TCRalphabeta/CD19-depleted stem cell transplant. Receptors were obtained from a male patient aged 10 to 17 who had a stem cell transplant for acute lymphoblastic leukemia, so the T cells may come from the graft donor.

The chain has TRBV27 and TRBJ1-2; 9 bases align to TRBD1. V shed 4 bases and J 6 bases; nucleotides not matched to a gene: 3. This CDR3 spans 13 amino acids. CDR1 is MNHEY and CDR2 is SMNVEV in the germline V gene (reference sequence). As DNA, the CDR3 is TGTGCCAGCAGTTACAGGGGGCGAGATGGCTACACCTTC. Its protein is CASSYRGRDGYTF.

There are a few counts of this clonotype. The chain carries TRBV2 and TRBJ1-1; 8 nucleotides match TRBD1. The trim removed 6 bases at V and 5 bases at J, leaving 8 bases unmatched. The CDR3 is 14 residues long. The germline V gene encodes CDR1 SNHLY and CDR2 FYNNEI. The CDR3 nucleotides are TGTGCCAGCAGACCTCAGGGGGCGTTGACTGAAGCTTTCTTT. Amino acids: CASRPQGALTEAFF.

This clonotype showed up many times. The gene calls are TRBV24-1 and TRBJ2-3; a possible D gene is TRBD1 (5 bases). V was shortened by 7 bases and J by 4 bases, with 17 bases between the two germline ends. Germline V CDR1 and CDR2: KGHDR, SFDVKD. The CDR3 has 15 amino acids. The CDR3 coding sequence is TGTGCCACCAGCACAACAGGTTTTGGTGCAGATACGCAGTATTTT. It specifies CATSTTGFGADTQYF.

This clonotype was recorded a few times. The chain couples TRBV30 to TRBJ2-2; maybe TRBD2 (6 bases). Per germline, CDR1 GTSNPN and CDR2 SVGIG (reference sequence). This CDR3 is built from 16 residues. Trimming removed 0 bases at V and 7 bases at J, with 18 bases between. CDR3 amino acids: CAWSVASGVRVGELFF. The CDR3 nucleotides read TGTGCCTGGAGTGTCGCGTCGGGAGTGAGAGTCGGGGAGCTGTTTTTT.

This rearrangement joins TRBV7-6 to TRBJ2-7; 14 nucleotides agree with TRBD2. The trim removed 4 bases at V and 6 bases at J, leaving 17 bases unmatched. CDR1 is SGHVS, CDR2 FNYEAQ, per germline. The CDR3 runs 19 residues. DNA for the CDR3: TGTGCCAGCAGCTCCCCCTCAGGGACTAGCGGGAGTAGGGGAGGCGAGCAGTACTTC. Amino acid sequence: CASSSPSGTSGSRGGEQYF.